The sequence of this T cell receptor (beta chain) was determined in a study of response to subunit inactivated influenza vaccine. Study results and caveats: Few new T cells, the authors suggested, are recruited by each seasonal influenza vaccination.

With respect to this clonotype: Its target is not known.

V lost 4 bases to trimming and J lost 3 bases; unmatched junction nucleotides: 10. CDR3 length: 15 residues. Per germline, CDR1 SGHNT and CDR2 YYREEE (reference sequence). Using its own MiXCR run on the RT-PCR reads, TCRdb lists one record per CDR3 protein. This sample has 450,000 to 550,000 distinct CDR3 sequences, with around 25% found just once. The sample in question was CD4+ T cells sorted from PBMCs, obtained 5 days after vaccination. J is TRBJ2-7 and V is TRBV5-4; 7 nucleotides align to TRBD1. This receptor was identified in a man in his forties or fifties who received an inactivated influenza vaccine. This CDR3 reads CASSADPDRSYEQYF. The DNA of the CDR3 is TGTGCCAGCAGCGCCGACCCGGACAGGAGCTACGAGCAGTACTTC.